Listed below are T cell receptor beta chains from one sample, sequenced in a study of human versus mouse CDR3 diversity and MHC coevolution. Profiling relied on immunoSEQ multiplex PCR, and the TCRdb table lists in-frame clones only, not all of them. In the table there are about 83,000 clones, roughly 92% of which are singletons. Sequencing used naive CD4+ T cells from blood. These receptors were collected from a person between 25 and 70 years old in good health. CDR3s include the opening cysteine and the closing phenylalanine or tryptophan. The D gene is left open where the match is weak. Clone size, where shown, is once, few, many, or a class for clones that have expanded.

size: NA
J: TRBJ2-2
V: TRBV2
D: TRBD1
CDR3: CASSRDRGTGELFF
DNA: TGTGCCAGCAGCAGGGACAGGGGCACCGGGGAGCTGTTTTTT

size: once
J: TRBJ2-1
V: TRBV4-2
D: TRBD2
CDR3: CASSQAQVAGGRNEQFF
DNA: TGTGCCAGCAGCCAGGCCCAAGTAGCGGGGGGGCGCAATGAGCAGTTCTTC

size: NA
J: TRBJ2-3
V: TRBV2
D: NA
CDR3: CASSELADPSTDTQYF
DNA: TGTGCCAGCAGTGAACTAGCAGACCCTAGCACAGATACGCAGTATTTT

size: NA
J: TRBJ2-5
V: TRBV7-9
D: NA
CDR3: CASSLMSQQETQYF
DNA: TGTGCCAGCAGCTTAATGTCACAGCAAGAGACCCAGTACTTC

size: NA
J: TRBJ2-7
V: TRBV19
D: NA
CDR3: CASSMGPGFHEQYF
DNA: TGTGCCAGTAGTATGGGGCCAGGGTTCCACGAGCAGTACTTC

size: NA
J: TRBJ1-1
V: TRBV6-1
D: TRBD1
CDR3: CASSVGQGGGYTEAFF
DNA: TGTGCCAGCAGTGTGGGACAGGGGGGAGGGTACACTGAAGCTTTCTTT

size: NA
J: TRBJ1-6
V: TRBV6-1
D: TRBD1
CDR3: CASCWDRNSPLHF
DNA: TGTGCCAGCTGTTGGGACAGGAATTCACCCCTCCACTTT

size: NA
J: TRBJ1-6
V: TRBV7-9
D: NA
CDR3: CASSLVGGTGNSPLHF
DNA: TGTGCCAGCAGCTTAGTAGGAGGGACGGGAAATTCACCCCTCCACTTT

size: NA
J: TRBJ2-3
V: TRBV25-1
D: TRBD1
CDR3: CASSDDRGITDTQYF
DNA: TGTGCCAGCAGTGACGACAGGGGGATCACAGATACGCAGTATTTT

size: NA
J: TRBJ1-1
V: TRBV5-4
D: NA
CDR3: CASSFPGFEAFF
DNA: TGTGCCAGCAGCTTCCCCGGGTTTGAAGCTTTCTTT

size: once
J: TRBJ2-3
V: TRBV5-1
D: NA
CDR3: CASSLSSGASTDTQYF
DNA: TGCGCCAGCAGCTTGTCGAGTGGGGCTAGCACAGATACGCAGTATTTT

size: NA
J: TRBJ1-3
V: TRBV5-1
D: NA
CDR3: CASSPGDIVGGGNTIYF
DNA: TGCGCCAGCAGCCCCGGCGACATCGTGGGGGGTGGAAACACCATATATTTT

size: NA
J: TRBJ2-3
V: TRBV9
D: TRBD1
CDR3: CASRAPSGQPTDTQYF
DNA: TGTGCCAGCCGCGCTCCCTCGGGACAGCCTACAGATACGCAGTATTTT

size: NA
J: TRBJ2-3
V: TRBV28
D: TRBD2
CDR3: CASSLLGGGALDTQYF
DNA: TGTGCCAGCAGTTTACTGGGCGGGGGGGCCTTAGATACGCAGTATTTT

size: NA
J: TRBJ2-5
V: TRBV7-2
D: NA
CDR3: CASSPQVGETQYF
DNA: TGTGCCAGCAGCCCCCAGGTCGGAGAGACCCAGTACTTC

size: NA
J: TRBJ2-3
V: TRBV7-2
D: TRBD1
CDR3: CASSSDRVDTDTQYF
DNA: TGTGCCAGCAGTTCTGACAGGGTCGACACAGATACGCAGTATTTT

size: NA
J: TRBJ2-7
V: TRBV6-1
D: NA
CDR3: CASSEAASYEQYF
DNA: TGTGCCAGCAGTGAAGCGGCATCCTACGAGCAGTACTTC

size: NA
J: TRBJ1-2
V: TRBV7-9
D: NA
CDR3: CASSLQTGISYGYTF
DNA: TGTGCCAGCAGCTTACAAACAGGGATCTCCTATGGCTACACCTTC

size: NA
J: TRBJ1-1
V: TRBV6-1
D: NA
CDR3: CASSEALPGTEAFF
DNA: TGTGCCAGCAGTGAAGCGCTTCCAGGGACTGAAGCTTTCTTT

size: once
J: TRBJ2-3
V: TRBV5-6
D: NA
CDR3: CASSPSTDTQYF
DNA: TGTGCCAGCAGCCCAAGCACAGATACGCAGTATTTT

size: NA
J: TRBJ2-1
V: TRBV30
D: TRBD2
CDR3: CACSGLAGMSSYNEQFF
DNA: TGTGCCTGCTCAGGACTAGCGGGTATGAGCTCCTACAATGAGCAGTTCTTC

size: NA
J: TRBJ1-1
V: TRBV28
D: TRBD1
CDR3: CASSLWRRQGYTEAFF
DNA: TGTGCCAGCAGTTTATGGCGGCGACAGGGGTATACTGAAGCTTTCTTT

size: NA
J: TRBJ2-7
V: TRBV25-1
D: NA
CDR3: CASSLEGTSYEQYF
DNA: TGTGCCAGCAGCCTGGAGGGCACGTCCTACGAGCAGTACTTC

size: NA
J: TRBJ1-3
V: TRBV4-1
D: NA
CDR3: CASSQVTSNTGNTIYF
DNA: TGCGCCAGCAGCCAAGTTACTTCGAATACTGGAAACACCATATATTTT

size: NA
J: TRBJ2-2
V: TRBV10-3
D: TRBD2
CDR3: CAISGLAGGTATGELFF
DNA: TGTGCCATCAGTGGACTAGCGGGGGGTACAGCTACCGGGGAGCTGTTTTTT

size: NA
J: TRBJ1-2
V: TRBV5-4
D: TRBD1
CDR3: CASSPRQGAVGNYGYTF
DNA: TGTGCCAGCAGCCCAAGACAGGGGGCTGTAGGTAACTATGGCTACACCTTC

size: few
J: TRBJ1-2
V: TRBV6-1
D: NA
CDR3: CASSEAAGPNYGYTF
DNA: TGTGCCAGCAGTGAAGCGGCAGGGCCTAACTATGGCTACACCTTC

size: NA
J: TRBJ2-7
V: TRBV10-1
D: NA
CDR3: CASSEGGARHEQYF
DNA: TGCGCCAGCAGTGAGGGTGGGGCGCGCCACGAGCAGTACTTC

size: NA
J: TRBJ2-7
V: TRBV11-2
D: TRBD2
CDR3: CASSLGAGKSYEQYF
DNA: TGTGCCAGCAGCTTAGGAGCGGGGAAATCCTACGAGCAGTACTTC

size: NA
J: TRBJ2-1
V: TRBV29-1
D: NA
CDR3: CSVQPRIPHNEQFF
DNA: TGCAGCGTCCAACCCAGGATCCCCCACAATGAGCAGTTCTTC

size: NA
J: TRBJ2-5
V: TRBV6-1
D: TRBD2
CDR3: CASRLRGDQETQYF
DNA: TGTGCCAGCAGACTGCGGGGGGACCAAGAGACCCAGTACTTC

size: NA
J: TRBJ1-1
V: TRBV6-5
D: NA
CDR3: CASSQGRLTEAFF
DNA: TGTGCCAGCAGCCAAGGCAGACTCACTGAAGCTTTCTTT

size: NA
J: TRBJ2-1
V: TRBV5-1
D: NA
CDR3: CASSLSSGSYNEQFF
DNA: TGCGCCAGCAGCTTGTCTTCAGGCTCCTACAATGAGCAGTTCTTC

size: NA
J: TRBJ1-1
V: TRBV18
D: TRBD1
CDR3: CASSPPGTGSPNTEAFF
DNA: TGTGCCAGCTCACCACCAGGGACAGGGTCCCCGAACACTGAAGCTTTCTTT

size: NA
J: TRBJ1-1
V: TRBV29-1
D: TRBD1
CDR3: CSVEDNRGWTEAFF
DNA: TGCAGCGTTGAAGATAACAGGGGGTGGACTGAAGCTTTCTTT

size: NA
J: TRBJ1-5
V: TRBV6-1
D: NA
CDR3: CAGIGKGVSNQPQHF
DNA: TGTGCCGGCATAGGGAAAGGGGTGAGCAATCAGCCCCAGCATTTT

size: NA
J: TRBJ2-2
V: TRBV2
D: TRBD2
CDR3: CASMGLAGSGELFF
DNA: TGTGCCAGCATGGGACTAGCCGGGTCGGGGGAGCTGTTTTTT

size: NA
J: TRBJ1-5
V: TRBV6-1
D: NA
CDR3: CATGGSGNQPQHF
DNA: TGTGCCACGGGGGGGTCCGGCAATCAGCCCCAGCATTTT

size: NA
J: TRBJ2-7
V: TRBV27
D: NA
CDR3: CASSRTPSYEQYF
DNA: TGTGCCAGCAGCCGCACACCGTCCTACGAGCAGTACTTC

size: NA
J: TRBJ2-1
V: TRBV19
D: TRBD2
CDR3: CASSKRLAGNEQFF
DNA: TGTGCCAGTAGTAAGCGACTAGCAGGGAATGAGCAGTTCTTC

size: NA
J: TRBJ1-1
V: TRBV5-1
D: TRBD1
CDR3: CASSPGQGNTEAFF
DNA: TGCGCCAGCAGCCCGGGACAGGGGAACACTGAAGCTTTCTTT

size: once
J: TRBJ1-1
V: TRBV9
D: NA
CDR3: CASSVEAGRAEAFF
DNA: TGTGCCAGCAGCGTAGAGGCAGGGAGGGCTGAAGCTTTCTTT

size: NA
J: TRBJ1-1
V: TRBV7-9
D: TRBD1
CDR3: CASSLGQGINEAFF
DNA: TGTGCCAGCAGCCTTGGACAGGGTATTAATGAAGCTTTCTTT

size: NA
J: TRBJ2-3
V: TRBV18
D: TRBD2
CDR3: CASSPLAGVPDTQYF
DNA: TGTGCCAGCTCACCACTAGCGGGAGTGCCAGATACGCAGTATTTT

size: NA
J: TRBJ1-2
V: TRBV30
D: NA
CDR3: CAWNSEGGYTF
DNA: TGTGCCTGGAACTCGGAGGGTGGCTACACCTTC

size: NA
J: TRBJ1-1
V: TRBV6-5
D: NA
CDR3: CASRQGGNTEAFF
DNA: TGTGCCAGCAGGCAGGGAGGTAACACTGAAGCTTTCTTT

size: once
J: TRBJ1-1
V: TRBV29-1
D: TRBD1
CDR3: CSARTGVWNTEAFF
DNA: TGCAGCGCCCGGACAGGGGTGTGGAACACTGAAGCTTTCTTT

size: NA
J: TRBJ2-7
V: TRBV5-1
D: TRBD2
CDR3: CASSLTSANYEQYF
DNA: TGCGCCAGCAGCTTGACTAGCGCTAACTACGAGCAGTACTTC

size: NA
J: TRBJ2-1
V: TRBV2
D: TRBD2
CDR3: CASSDLGGTSSYNEQFF
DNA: TGTGCCAGCAGTGACCTCGGGGGGACCAGCTCCTACAATGAGCAGTTCTTC